The clone carrying this T cell receptor beta chain was picked up a small number of times. Its antigen remains unknown. This sample stems from a study of blood T cells in healthy people across ages. Germline V CDR1 and CDR2: MNHEY, SMNVEV (reference sequence). V lost 10 bases, J lost 2 bases, and 9 bases stayed unmatched. The CDR3 length is 14 residues. General study findings and limits: Unsorted PBMC input precluded a conclusive naive versus antigen-experienced comparison.

A second PCR of 7 to 11 cycles used a sample-barcoded 5' primer and a J-beta primer mix. TCRdb passed the 5' RACE reads through MiXCR, listing each CDR3 protein once. This table has some 890,000 distinct CDR3 sequences, almost 30% appearing once. The same sample was also studied in work on T cells of mothers and their children.

The sequenced material came from blood. This receptor was taken from a woman aged 40 to 55 in good health. This chain links TRBV27 with TRBJ2-7; 9 bases line up with TRBD2. This CDR3 is CANGSGGLPYEQYF. The CDR3 coding sequence is TGTGCCAACGGAAGCGGGGGGCTCCCCTACGAGCAGTACTTC.